The present T cell receptor (beta chain) was sequenced within a study of T cell repertoires in cytomegalovirus infection. The germline V gene encodes CDR1 MNHEY and CDR2 SVGEGT. The germline V and J ends were trimmed by 5 bases and 3 bases, with 14 bases remaining between them. The CDR3 covers 14 residues. Using its own MiXCR run on the reads, TCRdb lists one record per CDR3 protein. There are 150,000 to 160,000 distinct CDR3 sequences in the sample; 23% occur only once, and approximately 11% lies in the top ten. The rearrangement joins TRBV6-2 or TRBV6-3 to TRBJ2-7; D ambiguous. This receptor was obtained from a human donor in good health (CMV status not recorded). Some clones in this sample may be carry-over from other donors' samples. Input material: PBMCs. The CDR3 loop reads CASSVDPDFYEQYF. The DNA of the CDR3 is TGTGCCAGCAGTGTAGATCCCGACTTCTACGAGCAGTACTTC.